These T cell receptor beta chains were read from a single sample in a study of T cell repertoires in cytomegalovirus infection. MiXCR was run by TCRdb on the reads, yielding one entry per CDR3 protein. This table has some 110,000 distinct CDR3 sequences, 10% appearing once. These receptors have no identified antigens. The material sequenced was PBMCs, sequenced either directly or after in vitro stimulation (not recorded which). The receptors come from a human donor in good health (CMV status not recorded). Some clones in this sample may be carry-over from other donors' samples. Both conserved end residues are part of each CDR3. D genes are given only for firm matches. Some rows mark clone size as missing; the rest say once, few, many or name a class of expanded clone.

J gene	D gene	V gene	clone size	CDR3 protein	CDR3 DNA
TRBJ1-1	TRBD1	TRBV7-2	many	CASSFRTGPEAFF	TGTGCCAGCAGCTTTCGGACAGGGCCTGAAGCTTTCTTT
TRBJ2-3	TRBD1	TRBV6-8	few	CASRTGGTQYF	TGTGCCAGCAGGACAGGGGGGACGCAGTATTTT
TRBJ2-2	NA	TRBV12-3/TRBV12-4	many	CASSHNTGELFF	TGTGCCAGCAGCCATAACACCGGGGAGCTGTTTTTT
TRBJ1-1	TRBD1	TRBV7-8	many	CASRGQANTEAFF	TGTGCCAGCAGGGGACAGGCGAACACTGAAGCTTTCTTT
TRBJ1-4	NA	TRBV4-2	many	CASSPVPSTNEKLFF	TGTGCCAGCAGCCCCGTTCCCTCAACTAATGAAAAACTGTTTTTT
TRBJ2-3	TRBD2	TRBV20-1	many	CSARPNLGLAGGPWHF	TGCAGTGCTAGACCTAATCTCGGACTAGCGGGAGGGCCTTGGCATTTT
TRBJ1-3	NA	TRBV19	NA	CASTPTVLAGNTIYF	TGTGCCAGTACCCCAACAGTACTTGCTGGAAACACCATATATTTT
TRBJ2-3	TRBD2	TRBV27	many	CATLTSGRVRGSDTQYF	TGTGCCACCCTGACTAGCGGGAGGGTCCGGGGGTCAGATACGCAGTATTTT
TRBJ2-3	TRBD2	TRBV6-2/TRBV6-3	few	CASREAGGPTDTQYF	TGTGCCAGCAGAGAAGCGGGAGGGCCTACAGATACGCAGTATTTT
TRBJ2-6	NA	TRBV6-5	many	CASSYGSQGSGANVLTF	TGTGCCAGCAGTTACGGTTCACAAGGCTCTGGGGCCAACGTCCTGACTTTC
TRBJ2-5	NA	TRBV19	NA	CASSMPTHQETQYF	TGTGCCAGTAGTATGCCTACACACCAAGAGACCCAGTACTTC
TRBJ2-7	NA	TRBV6-1	few	CASSEAGSYEQYF	TGTGCCAGCAGTGAAGCGGGTAGCTACGAGCAGTACTTC
TRBJ1-5	TRBD1	TRBV20-1	many	CSVATGVSNQPQHF	TGCAGTGTTGCGACAGGGGTCAGCAATCAGCCCCAGCATTTT
TRBJ1-5	NA	TRBV7-2	many	CASSLSGGANQPQHF	TGTGCCAGCAGCTTAAGTGGGGGAGCAAATCAGCCCCAGCATTTT
TRBJ2-2	NA	TRBV6-2/TRBV6-3	few	CASAGGGPNTGELFF	TGTGCCAGCGCAGGCGGGGGCCCTAACACCGGGGAGCTGTTTTTT
TRBJ2-1	NA	TRBV7-2	many	CASSPDPTPGSYNEQFF	TGTGCCAGCAGCCCTGACCCGACTCCTGGCTCCTACAATGAGCAGTTCTTC
TRBJ1-1	NA	TRBV19	few	CASSTFGGTNTEAFF	TGTGCCAGTAGCACCTTCGGGGGGACGAACACTGAAGCTTTCTTT
TRBJ2-1	NA	TRBV12-3/TRBV12-4	few	CASSLGVSQLGGEQFF	TGTGCCAGCAGTCTGGGGGTTAGCCAGCTCGGGGGTGAGCAGTTCTTC
TRBJ1-2	TRBD1	TRBV12-3/TRBV12-4	NA	CASSLDREPSGYTF	TGTGCCAGCAGTTTGGACAGGGAACCATCTGGCTACACCTTC
TRBJ1-1	NA	TRBV27	many	CASSLTRGAPIEAFF	TGTGCCAGCAGTTTAACTAGGGGGGCGCCTATTGAAGCTTTCTTT
TRBJ1-1	NA	TRBV7-2	many	CASSLALSRNTEAFF	TGTGCCAGCAGCTTAGCGCTTTCCAGGAACACTGAAGCTTTCTTT
TRBJ2-3	NA	TRBV6-1	many	CASSEASTATQYF	TGTGCCAGCAGTGAAGCGTCGACAGCTACGCAGTATTTT
TRBJ1-1	NA	TRBV7-2	many	CASSREGSTEAFF	TGTGCCAGCAGCAGGGAGGGGAGCACTGAAGCTTTCTTT
TRBJ2-1	NA	TRBV19	few	CACGAGPSSYNEQFF	TGTGCCTGCGGAGCGGGCCCGAGCTCCTACAATGAGCAGTTCTTC
TRBJ1-1	TRBD1	TRBV11-2	NA	CASSPGQGAFF	TGTGCCAGCAGCCCGGGACAGGGGGCTTTCTTT
TRBJ1-5	NA	TRBV19	NA	CASSIDRGFQPQHF	TGTGCCAGTAGTATAGACAGGGGATTTCAGCCCCAGCATTTT
TRBJ2-3	NA	TRBV6-6	few	CASRDSTDTQYF	TGTGCCAGCAGGGACAGCACAGATACGCAGTATTTT
TRBJ2-2	NA	TRBV20-1	many	CSARGGVGVGELFF	TGCAGTGCTAGAGGCGGGGTTGGCGTCGGGGAGCTGTTTTTT
TRBJ1-1	NA	TRBV12-3/TRBV12-4	many	CASSNRPEAFF	TGTGCCAGCAGTAACCGCCCTGAAGCTTTCTTT
TRBJ1-1	TRBD1	TRBV7-6	many	CASSLEGTGPNTEAFF	TGTGCCAGCAGCTTAGAAGGGACAGGTCCGAACACTGAAGCTTTCTTT
TRBJ1-6	NA	TRBV6-6	few	CASTSPLHF	TGTGCCAGCACATCACCCCTCCACTTT
TRBJ2-1	NA	TRBV24-1	NA	CATRGLSSYNEQFF	TGTGCCACCAGAGGCTTAAGCTCCTACAATGAGCAGTTCTTC
TRBJ1-1	TRBD1	TRBV6-1	few	CASTDPAGTGGNTEAFF	TGTGCCAGCACCGACCCAGCCGGGACAGGGGGAAATACTGAAGCTTTCTTT
TRBJ1-4	NA	TRBV2	few	CASSEFRTDEKLFF	TGTGCCAGCAGTGAGTTCCGGACAGATGAAAAACTGTTTTTT
TRBJ2-3	NA	TRBV5-1	NA	CASSGVPGDTDTQYF	TGCGCCAGCAGCGGGGTTCCGGGAGACACAGATACGCAGTATTTT
TRBJ2-3	TRBD2	TRBV7-2	many	CASSLALTSGRAHQYF	TGTGCCAGCAGCTTAGCGTTGACTAGCGGGAGGGCCCACCAGTATTTT
TRBJ2-7	TRBD1	TRBV7-6	many	CASSLETGLANEQYF	TGTGCCAGCAGCTTGGAGACAGGGCTTGCGAACGAGCAGTACTTC
TRBJ2-1	TRBD2	TRBV18	NA	CASSPWSSGYNEQFF	TGTGCCAGCTCACCTTGGTCTAGCGGCTACAATGAGCAGTTCTTC
TRBJ2-1	TRBD2	TRBV12-3/TRBV12-4	few	CASSLQGTSGSEQFF	TGTGCCAGCAGTCTCCAAGGGACTAGCGGGAGTGAGCAGTTCTTC
TRBJ2-3	TRBD2	TRBV9	many	CASGRESKDTQYF	TGTGCCAGCGGGCGGGAGTCGAAAGATACGCAGTATTTT
TRBJ1-2	TRBD1	TRBV28	many	CASSGQGAIGYTF	TGTGCCAGCAGCGGACAGGGGGCAATTGGCTACACCTTC
TRBJ1-1	NA	TRBV7-9	many	CASSLRGMNTEAFF	TGTGCCAGCAGCTTACGGGGGATGAACACTGAAGCTTTCTTT
TRBJ2-5	TRBD2	TRBV7-2	few	CASSLQRGSQETQYF	TGTGCCAGCAGCTTGCAGCGGGGGTCCCAAGAGACCCAGTACTTC
TRBJ1-4	TRBD1	TRBV7-2	many	CASSFLPGQGGEKLFF	TGTGCCAGCAGCTTCCTCCCGGGACAGGGTGGCGAAAAACTGTTTTTT
TRBJ2-1	TRBD2	TRBV6-4	many	CASSVSRASGSSYNEQFF	TGTGCCAGCAGTGTGTCTAGGGCTAGCGGGAGCTCCTACAATGAGCAGTTCTTC
TRBJ1-1	NA	TRBV5-1	many	CASSSGMGGAEAFF	TGCGCCAGCAGCTCAGGCATGGGGGGAGCTGAAGCTTTCTTT
TRBJ2-2	TRBD2	TRBV19	NA	CASSSGFTGELFF	TGTGCCAGTTCTAGCGGGTTCACCGGGGAGCTGTTTTTT
TRBJ1-1	NA	TRBV7-4	few	CASIPEWGTEAFF	TGTGCCAGCATCCCAGAGTGGGGCACTGAAGCTTTCTTT
TRBJ2-1	TRBD1	TRBV2	once	CASSGTGRLNEQFF	TGTGCCAGCAGTGGGACAGGGCGGCTAAATGAGCAGTTCTTC
TRBJ1-2	TRBD1	TRBV6-5	many	CASSYASGGLRYGYTF	TGTGCCAGCAGTTACGCCTCAGGGGGCTTGCGCTATGGCTACACCTTC
TRBJ2-7	TRBD1	TRBV6-2/TRBV6-3	many	CASRTGGTYEQYF	TGTGCCTCTCGGACAGGGGGCACCTACGAGCAGTACTTC
TRBJ2-3	NA	TRBV7-2	many	CASSLWQGTDTQYF	TGTGCCAGCAGCTTATGGCAAGGCACAGATACGCAGTATTTT
TRBJ2-4	TRBD1	TRBV12-3/TRBV12-4	many	CASSPMTGLAKNIQYF	TGTGCCAGCAGCCCTATGACAGGGCTAGCCAAAAACATTCAGTACTTC
TRBJ1-2	NA	TRBV28	few	CASSRGGLYGYTF	TGTGCCAGCTCCCGGGGAGGGCTCTATGGCTACACCTTC
TRBJ1-1	TRBD1	TRBV27	many	CASSPWTGLNTEAFF	TGTGCCAGCAGTCCCTGGACAGGGTTGAACACTGAAGCTTTCTTT
TRBJ2-2	TRBD2	TRBV7-3	many	CASSLQPSGESGELFF	TGTGCCAGCAGCTTACAGCCTAGCGGAGAGAGCGGGGAGCTGTTTTTT
TRBJ1-2	NA	TRBV11-3	many	CASSPLGQVDYGYTF	TGTGCCAGCAGCCCCCTGGGCCAGGTGGATTATGGCTACACCTTC
TRBJ2-5	TRBD2	TRBV6-1	many	CASREESSGRETQYF	TGTGCCAGCAGGGAGGAGTCTAGCGGGAGAGAGACCCAGTACTTC
TRBJ1-2	NA	TRBV27	many	CASSFSGNFVIDYGYTF	TGTGCCAGCAGTTTTTCTGGAAATTTTGTCATCGACTATGGCTACACCTTC
TRBJ2-7	NA	TRBV19	many	CASSITARIGDRYEQYF	TGTGCCAGTAGTATAACCGCCCGGATCGGGGATCGCTACGAGCAGTACTTC